The present T cell receptor beta chain was sequenced within a study of T cells in women clearing cervical HPV infection. Study-level background: Case blood was drawn a median around 140 days after lesion detection. HLA type could not be excluded as a confounder.

Method: immunoSEQ multiplex PCR; TCRdb's copy keeps in-frame clones and lacks some. The table lists 18,000 or so clones. The germline CDR1 and CDR2 sequences are SGHVS and FQNEAQ. This CDR3 comprises 13 residues. With 4 bases clipped from V and 4 bases from J, the junction kept 2 bases outside the gene matches. As to this clone: The sequence runs out 3 residues before the end of the CDR3; the remainder is reconstructed from the germline J gene.

Material: blood buffy coat. The clonotype was recovered from a woman between 18 and 70 years old with a cervical HPV16 infection that either progressed to CIN3+ or cleared (not recorded which). The V gene is TRBV7-8, the J gene TRBJ1-2; 8 bases are shared with TRBD1. The part of the CDR3 DNA that was read is TGTGCCAGCAGCTCAACAGGGGGCTATGGC. Its translation: CASSSTGGYG. In full, the CDR3 is CASSSTGGYGYTF. Drawing the rest from reference TRBV7-8 and TRBJ1-2, the complete variable domain is GAGVSQSPRYKVAKRGQDVALRCDPISGHVSLFWYQQALGQGPEFLTYFQNEAQLDKSGLPSDRFFAERPEGSVSTLKIQRTQQEDSAVYLCASSSTGGYGYTFGSGTRLTVV.